This TCR beta chain was observed in a study of blood T cells in healthy people across ages. Looking at the study overall: Through template switching, about one barcoded beta molecule was captured per two T cells, as measured in model experiments.

Study-wide points: It was the long-lived donors that had more naive CD4+ cells and higher diversity than aged donors.

Details on this clonotype: As yet, its antigen is unknown. A much larger clone differs by one base, so this may be a read error.

CDR3 length equals 16 residues. CDR1 and CDR2 (germline): SSHAT, FNYEAQ (reference sequence). Combining a sample-barcoded 5' primer with a J-beta primer mix, a second PCR ran for 7 to 11 cycles. MiXCR was run by TCRdb on the 5' RACE reads, yielding one entry per CDR3 protein. The data show about 640,000 distinct CDR3 sequences, with roughly 58% seen just once and 35% to 40% held by the top ten. This clonotype originated in a man aged 55 to 70 in good health. Sequencing input: blood. The genes are TRBV7-7 and TRBJ2-5; 9 nucleotides align to TRBD2. DNA of the CDR3: TGTGCCAGCATCTTAGCGGGAGCGGTTCACCAAGAGACCCAGTACTTC. Amino acid sequence: CASILAGAVHQETQYF.